The entry that follows covers one TCR beta chain sequence. The data were taken from a study of blood T cell repertoires in COVID-19. Turning to the study itself: The cDNA or gDNA used as material had been derived from T cells, B-cell-depleted T cells, or PBMCs.

Methods used by the authors: Reference gene primer amplification yielded estimated nucleated cell counts. Generated by immunoSEQ multiplex PCR, the TCRdb table keeps only in-frame clones and is missing some. D and trimming were read from the DNA, whereas the V and J calls and clone size are those reported in that table. The sample lists about 180,000 clones; around 83% were seen once. Trimming took off 2 bases at V and 0 bases at J, with 7 bases between the two ends. CDR1 is SGDLS and CDR2 is YYNGEE in the germline V gene. This CDR3 has 14 residues. The chain recombines TRBV9 with TRBJ2-3; D is unclear. The sequenced sample consisted of peripheral blood. The receptor was derived from a human donor in a cohort sampled during active COVID-19. The CDR3 nucleotides are TGTGCCAGCAGCGTCTCCCCTAGCACAGATACGCAGTATTTT. It codes for CASSVSPSTDTQYF.